The 32 T cell receptor beta chains below all came from one sample that was sequenced in a study of blood T cell repertoires in COVID-19. Assay used: immunoSEQ multiplex PCR; TCRdb lists only in-frame clones, some missing. The profile covers approximately 200,000 clones, with approximately 92% appearing a single time and around 2.3% taken by the ten largest. What was sequenced was PBMCs or T cells enriched from blood (not recorded which). Receptors originate from a middle-aged woman with acute COVID-19.

This clone was seen more than once but under ten times. The chain combines TRBV4-2 with TRBJ1-2; D remains unclear. V was cut by 4 bases and J by 6 bases, with 18 bases left in between. The length of the CDR3 is 15 residues. In germline, CDR1 is LGHNA, CDR2 YNFKEQ. The CDR3 protein is CASSPPSGGRHGYTF. CDR3 DNA: TGTGCCAGCAGCCCCCCAAGCGGAGGACGGCATGGCTACACCTTC.

The rearrangement joins TRBV13 to TRBJ2-3, with TRBD2 matching 9 bases. After removal of 5 bases from V and 6 bases from J, the junction contained 6 bases not matched to a gene. The germline gives CDR1 PRHDT, CDR2 FYEKMQ (reference sequence). CDR3 length: 14 residues. The CDR3 bases are TGTGCCAGCAGCCCGGGACTAGCCTGGGATACGCAGTATTTT. Its protein product is CASSPGLAWDTQYF.

The chain employs TRBV5-1 and TRBJ2-1; D perhaps matches TRBD1 (6 bases). From germline, CDR1 is SGHRS and CDR2 YFSETQ. V was trimmed by 0 bases and J by 6 bases, leaving 13 bases between them. The CDR3 runs to 15 residues. DNA of the CDR3: TGCGCCAGCAGCTTGGTGTCGGCAGGGGCCAATGAGCAGTTCTTC. Encoded protein: CASSLVSAGANEQFF. The full variable domain, with the rest looked up from reference TRBV5-1 and TRBJ2-1, is KAGVTQTPRYLIKTRGQQVTLSCSPISGHRSVSWYQQTPGQGLQFLFEYFSETQRNKGNFPGRFSGRQFSNSRSEMNVSTLELGDSALYLCASSLVSAGANEQFFGPGTRLTVL.

The chain carries TRBV27 and TRBJ2-7; the D gene is possibly TRBD1 (5 bases). V was cut by 3 bases and J by 6 bases, with 18 bases left in between. Germline V gene sequence: CDR1 MNHEY, CDR2 SMNVEV (reference sequence). The CDR3 extends over 15 amino acids. The CDR3 protein is CASSLVRQGRREQYF. DNA for the CDR3: TGTGCCAGCAGTTTGGTGCGGCAGGGCAGGCGCGAGCAGTACTTC.

This chain uses TRBV25-1 with TRBJ1-5; 9 bases are shared with TRBD1. The germline gives CDR1 MGHDK, CDR2 SYGVNS. CDR3 length: 15 amino acids. The V and J ends lost 5 bases and 4 bases, in that order; junction bases with no gene match: 6. As DNA, the CDR3 is TGTGCCAGCAGTTTAGGACAGGGGACAAATCAGCCCCAGCATTTT. Its protein is CASSLGQGTNQPQHF.

The genes are TRBV7-2 and TRBJ2-7; no clear D gene. V lost 2 bases and J lost 5, with 13 bases in between. CDR1 is SGHTA, CDR2 FQGNSA, per germline. This CDR3 contains 14 residues. The CDR3 protein is CASSLSRSIHEQYF. Written as DNA, the CDR3 is TGTGCCAGCAGCTTATCGAGATCTATCCACGAGCAGTACTTC.

The V and J genes are TRBV27 and TRBJ1-1, with 7 bases aligning to TRBD1. CDR3 length: 16 amino acids. Trimming took 4 bases from V and 5 from J; bases not matched to a gene: 13. Germline CDR1 and CDR2: MNHEY and SMNVEV (reference sequence). The CDR3 reads CASSSNPGRGITEAFF. The CDR3 nucleotides read TGTGCCAGCAGTTCTAACCCTGGCAGGGGGATAACTGAAGCTTTCTTT.

The chain uses TRBV6-6 and TRBJ2-7, with 10 bases aligning to TRBD2. The V and J ends lost 6 bases and 2 bases, in that order; junction bases with no gene match: 10. Germline CDR1 MNHNY, CDR2 SVGAGI (reference sequence). CDR3 length equals 16 residues. The CDR3 loop reads CASRPNGLAAAYEQYF. The CDR3 nucleotides are TGTGCCAGCAGACCGAACGGACTAGCGGCGGCCTACGAGCAGTACTTC.

A note on this clone: An end of the junction differs from the germline gene, which may be a read error. The rearrangement uses TRBV3-1 (or the pseudogene TRBV3-2) and TRBJ1-5; no clear D gene. Germline-derived CDR1 and CDR2 are LGHDT and YNNKEL (reference sequence). The CDR3 runs to 14 residues. CDR3 residues: CASSQGSSNQPQHF. CDR3 nucleotides: TGTGCCAGCAGTCAAGGGAGCAGCAATCAGCCCCAGCATTTT.

The V call is TRBV4-2, the J call TRBJ2-5, with 13 bases matching TRBD2. The CDR3 covers 15 residues. CDR1 LGHNA and CDR2 YNFKEQ come from the germline V gene. J was trimmed by 3 bases and V by 4 bases; bases with no gene match: 2. CDR3: CASSPGLAGEETQYF. CDR3 in DNA: TGTGCCAGCAGCCCTGGACTAGCGGGAGAAGAGACCCAGTACTTC.

The chain combines TRBV28 with TRBJ1-5; perhaps TRBD1 as D (6 bases). Trimming cost V 1 base and J 1 base, with 20 bases left between them. The CDR3 runs to 19 residues. The germline V gene encodes CDR1 MDHEN and CDR2 SYDVKM. The CDR3 nucleotides are TGTGCCAGCAGTTTATTTATTGACGGGGGGGCGGCAAGCAATCAGCCCCAGCATTTT. This gives the protein CASSLFIDGGAASNQPQHF.

This chain joins TRBV28 and TRBJ1-1; D is perhaps TRBD1 (6 bases). Trimming took 0 bases from V and 3 from J, leaving 11 bases between them. The CDR3 extends over 15 amino acids. The germline CDR1 and CDR2 sequences are MDHEN and SYDVKM. The CDR3 DNA follows: TGTGCCAGCAGTTTATGGCACGCAGGGGACACTGAAGCTTTCTTT. It is translated as CASSLWHAGDTEAFF.

This chain links TRBV7-9 with TRBJ1-4, with 7 positions matching TRBD1. Germline V CDR1 and CDR2: SEHNR, FQNEAQ (reference sequence). The CDR3 loop spans 15 amino acids. V dropped 4 bases and J dropped 2; count of bases not matched to a gene: 4. The CDR3 sequence is CASSSGTVTNEKLFF. The CDR3 nucleotides are TGTGCCAGCAGCTCCGGGACAGTTACTAATGAAAAACTGTTTTTT.

This chain joins TRBV9 and TRBJ2-3; 11 nucleotides match TRBD2. V dropped 3 bases and J dropped 2; count of bases not matched to a gene: 11. Looked up from germline, CDR1 is SGDLS and CDR2 is YYNGEE. The CDR3 is 18 residues long. The CDR3 protein is CASSARTSGRLSTDTQYF. CDR3 sequence (DNA): TGTGCCAGCAGCGCCAGGACTAGCGGGCGATTATCCACAGATACGCAGTATTTT.

V and J are TRBV30 and TRBJ2-1, with D perhaps matching TRBD2 (7 bases). The V and J ends lost 2 bases and 6 bases respectively, with 17 bases between them. The germline CDR1 and CDR2 sequences are GTSNPN and SVGIG (reference sequence). CDR3 length: 15 amino acids. The CDR3: CAWSWGRGAPNEQFF. CDR3 sequence (DNA): TGTGCCTGGAGTTGGGGGAGGGGGGCCCCCAATGAGCAGTTCTTC.

The chain couples TRBV7-6 to TRBJ1-3; D gene ambiguous. Trimming removed 2 bases at V and 0 bases at J, with 11 bases between. Germline values: CDR1 SGHVS, CDR2 FNYEAQ. The CDR3 is 16 residues long. The CDR3 nucleotides are TGTGCCAGCAGCTTAAAGGGTGGGAGCTCTGGAAACACCATATATTTT. It specifies CASSLKGGSSGNTIYF.

This chain joins TRBV6-6 and TRBJ2-5, with a tentative D call TRBD1 (6 bases). The V gene's germline CDR1 is MNHNY and CDR2 SVGAGI (reference sequence). This CDR3 spans 13 amino acids. V was pared by 5 bases and J by 9 bases, with 16 bases between. CDR3 coding DNA: TGTGCCAGCAGTAGACAGAACCCAGGGGCCCAGTACTTC. Protein sequence: CASSRQNPGAQYF.

The chain carries TRBV27 and TRBJ2-3; 13 bases line up with TRBD2. V lost 3 bases and J lost 4; bases outside the gene matches: 10. The V gene's germline CDR1 is MNHEY and CDR2 SMNVEV (reference sequence). The CDR3 is 18 residues long. The CDR3 reads CASSFSRTSGSAADTQYF. In DNA form, the CDR3 reads TGTGCCAGCAGTTTCTCCCGGACTAGCGGGAGTGCAGCAGATACGCAGTATTTT.

The chain has TRBV5-4 and TRBJ2-3; D gene unclear. The CDR3 consists of 14 residues. CDR1 is SGHNT, CDR2 YYREEE, per germline (reference sequence). Trimming removed 0 bases from V and 1 base from J, with 6 bases in between. This chain's CDR3 is CASSLDRGTDTQYF. In DNA, the CDR3 is TGTGCCAGCAGCTTGGATCGGGGCACAGATACGCAGTATTTT.

V gene TRBV3-1 (or the pseudogene TRBV3-2) combines with J gene TRBJ2-3, with D perhaps matching TRBD1 (6 bases). The CDR3 sequence is 17 residues long. Looked up from germline, CDR1 is LGHDT and CDR2 is YNNKEL (reference sequence). Between the trimmed V and J ends, which lost 3 bases and 3 bases, there was a span of 19 bases. CDR3 nucleotides: TGTGCCAGCAGCCACCGACAGGTCTCACAGAGGACAGATACGCAGTATTTT. Amino acids: CASSHRQVSQRTDTQYF.

This sequence joins TRBV6-5 and TRBJ2-4; perhaps TRBD1 as D (7 bases). V dropped 0 bases and J dropped 9 bases, with 9 bases sitting between them. Germline values: CDR1 MNHEY, CDR2 SVGAGI. CDR3 length equals 13 residues. The CDR3 DNA sequence: TGTGCCAGCAGTTACTCGCAGGGGGGCATTCAGTACTTC. Encoded protein: CASSYSQGGIQYF.

The V call is TRBV29-1, the J call TRBJ2-7; perhaps TRBD2 as D (6 bases). CDR1 is SQVTM and CDR2 is ANQGSEA in the germline V gene. CDR3 length: 14 amino acids. The V and J ends lost 0 bases and 0 bases respectively, with 9 bases between them. The CDR3 loop reads CSVEDPSASYEQYF. The CDR3 DNA follows: TGCAGCGTTGAAGATCCTAGCGCCTCCTACGAGCAGTACTTC.

The CDR3 DNA sequence: TGCGCCAGCAGCTTGACGGGAAACACCGGGGAGCTGTTTTTT. The encoded protein is CASSLTGNTGELFF. The gene calls are TRBV5-1 and TRBJ2-2; tentatively, D is TRBD2 (5 bases). Germline CDR1 and CDR2: SGHRS and YFSETQ. V lost 1 base and J lost 2, with 6 bases in between. The CDR3 extends over 14 amino acids.

The rearrangement uses TRBV5-1 and TRBJ1-5, with 7 bases matching TRBD1. V gave up 4 bases and J gave up 0 bases; unmatched junction bases: 10. The CDR3 totals 17 residues. Germline values: CDR1 SGHRS, CDR2 YFSETQ. The CDR3 protein is CASSPSDRNYSNQPQHF. The CDR3 bases are TGCGCCAGCAGCCCCTCGGACAGGAACTATAGCAATCAGCCCCAGCATTTT.

There are a few counts of this clone. The chain couples TRBV9 to TRBJ1-2; D unclear. The CDR3 length is 13 residues. Trimming took 3 bases from V and 4 from J, leaving 10 bases between them. CDR1 is SGDLS, CDR2 YYNGEE, per germline. The CDR3 nucleotides read TGTGCCAGCAGCGGAGCCCCCTCCTATGGCTACACCTTC. The encoded protein is CASSGAPSYGYTF.

The V gene is TRBV28, the J gene TRBJ2-7, with D possibly matching TRBD1 (5 bases). The CDR3 is 13 residues long. CDR1 and CDR2 (germline): MDHEN, SYDVKM. The V end lost 4 bases, the J end lost 3 bases, and 10 bases lay between the germline ends. CDR3 in DNA: TGTGCCAGCAGTTGGGGCAGCAACTACGAGCAGTACTTC. It yields the protein CASSWGSNYEQYF.

The genes are TRBV7-9 and TRBJ2-1, with a possible D match to TRBD2 (6 bases). Trimming stripped 7 bases from V and 0 bases from J, with 19 bases between. The CDR3 extends over 17 amino acids. Germline values: CDR1 SEHNR, CDR2 FQNEAQ (reference sequence). This CDR3 reads CASTLFTSTTSYNEQFF. The CDR3 DNA reads TGTGCCAGCACACTATTTACTAGCACAACCTCCTACAATGAGCAGTTCTTC.

The rearrangement links TRBV4-3 to TRBJ2-1; unclear D gene. Trimming stripped 4 bases from V and 1 base from J, with 11 bases between. Germline V gene sequence: CDR1 LGHNA, CDR2 YSLEER. The CDR3 is 15 amino acids. The CDR3: CASSPKSLSYNEQFF. The CDR3 DNA is TGCGCCAGCAGCCCTAAATCGCTTTCCTACAATGAGCAGTTCTTC.

The chain's CDR3 is CASSQGTASQETQYF. The CDR3 DNA reads TGTGCCAGCAGCCAAGGGACAGCTAGCCAAGAGACCCAGTACTTC. The V and J genes are TRBV3-1 (or the pseudogene TRBV3-2) and TRBJ2-5, with a possible D match to TRBD1 (6 bases). The length of the CDR3 is 15 residues. Trimming took 1 base from V and 1 from J, leaving 10 bases between them. CDR1 and CDR2 (germline): LGHDT, YNNKEL (reference sequence).

The chain couples TRBV4-2 to TRBJ2-3; 10 nucleotides align to TRBD2. Germline assignment: CDR1 LGHNA and CDR2 YNFKEQ. The CDR3 contains 14 residues. V gave up 4 bases and J gave up 5 bases; unmatched junction bases: 3. This chain's CDR3 is CASSPGTSEDTQYF. CDR3 DNA sequence: TGTGCCAGCAGCCCCGGGACTAGCGAAGATACGCAGTATTTT.

This clone was counted a single time. This chain uses TRBV4-3 with TRBJ2-1, with 14 bases that match TRBD2. The CDR3 loop spans 16 amino acids. V lost 0 bases, J lost 10 bases, and 5 bases stayed unmatched. Germline V lookup: CDR1 LGHNA, CDR2 YSLEER. CDR3 residues: CASSQDRLAGGGEQFF. The CDR3 nucleotides read TGCGCCAGCAGCCAAGACCGACTAGCGGGAGGGGGAGAGCAGTTCTTC.

The chain combines TRBV20-1 with TRBJ1-5, with TRBD1 as a possible D gene (5 bases). Germline V CDR1 and CDR2: DFQATT, SNEGSKA (reference sequence). The V end lost 3 bases, the J end lost 3 bases, and 9 bases lay between the germline ends. The CDR3 sequence is 13 residues long. The CDR3 DNA sequence: TGCAGTGCTAGTCCAGGGAACAATCAGCCCCAGCATTTT. Protein: CSASPGNNQPQHF.